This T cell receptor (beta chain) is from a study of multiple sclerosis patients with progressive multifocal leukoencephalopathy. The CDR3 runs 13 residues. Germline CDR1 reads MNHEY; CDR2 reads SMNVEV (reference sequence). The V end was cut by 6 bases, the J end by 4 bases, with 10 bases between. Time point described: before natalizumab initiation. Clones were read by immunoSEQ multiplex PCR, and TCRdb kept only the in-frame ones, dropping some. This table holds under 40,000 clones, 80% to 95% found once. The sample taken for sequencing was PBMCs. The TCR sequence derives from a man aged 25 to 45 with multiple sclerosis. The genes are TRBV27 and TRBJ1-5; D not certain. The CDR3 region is CASSNSHNQPQHF. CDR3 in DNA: TGTGCCAGCAGCAACAGCCATAATCAGCCCCAGCATTTT.